A single sample is the source of the 12 T cell receptor beta chains below, sequenced in a study of T cells in Graves' hyperthyroidism and ophthalmopathy. RNA transcripts provided the source from which TCR beta CDR3 regions were amplified. An initial round of RT-PCR targeting the TCR CDR3 relied on the HTBI primer set. TCRdb itself ran the multiplex PCR reads through MiXCR, one entry per CDR3 protein. The sample yields about 680,000 distinct CDR3 sequences, just over 35% seen once. Sequencing was done on a sample of blood. These receptors were collected from a woman between 40 and 55 years old with Graves' hyperthyroidism.

This rearrangement joins TRBV27 to TRBJ2-5; D possibly corresponds to TRBD2 (6 bases). The CDR3 consists of 14 residues. Trimming took 4 bases from V and 4 from J, leaving 13 bases between them. Germline V gene lookup returns CDR1 MNHEY and CDR2 SMNVEV (reference sequence). The CDR3 coding sequence is TGTGCCAGCAGTTCCCTGCTTAGCGGAGAGACCCAGTACTTC. It codes for CASSSLLSGETQYF.

This clonotype was detected ten times or more. The J gene is TRBJ1-5, the V gene TRBV6-5; the D gene is possibly TRBD1 (5 bases). V was pared by 11 bases and J by 2 bases, with 13 bases between. The CDR3 is 13 amino acids. Germline V gene data show CDR1 as MNHEY and CDR2 as SVGAGI. The CDR3 DNA reads TGTGCCGGCGGGGCTGGGGGCAATCAGCCCCAGCATTTT. Translated, it gives CAGGAGGNQPQHF.

Only a few counts were recorded for this clonotype. V and J are TRBV19 and TRBJ1-1; D not certain. The CDR3 is 14 residues long. Looked up from germline, CDR1 is LNHDA and CDR2 is SQIVND (reference sequence). Trimming left V 5 bases short and J 6 bases short, with 16 bases between. Here the CDR3 DNA reads TGTGCCAGTAGTCCCTCCACGGGGAGACCTGAAGCTTTCTTT. This gives the protein CASSPSTGRPEAFF.

This clonotype has a count of ten or more. The chain has TRBV7-9 and TRBJ2-7; tentative D call: TRBD2 (5 bases). This CDR3 region has 16 residues. The germline V and J ends were trimmed by 0 bases and 6 bases, with 18 bases remaining between them. The germline CDR1 and CDR2 sequences are SEHNR and FQNEAQ (reference sequence). The CDR3 sequence: CASSLAERSYKGEQYF. The CDR3 nucleotides read TGTGCCAGCAGCTTAGCGGAGCGGTCCTACAAAGGCGAGCAGTACTTC.

This chain joins TRBV10-2 and TRBJ1-1; D unresolved. The germline V gene has CDR1 WSHSY and CDR2 SAAADI. V gave up 6 bases and J gave up 1 base, with 12 bases separating them. The CDR3 is made up of 14 amino acids. CDR3 sequence (DNA): TGCGCCAGCAGCCGGCAGAGGACGAACACTGAAGCTTTCTTT. Encoded protein: CASSRQRTNTEAFF.

This rearrangement joins TRBV7-2 to TRBJ2-7, with 8 bases fitting TRBD2. With V trimmed by 5 bases and J by 2 bases, 8 bases remained unmatched. The CDR3 runs 15 residues. In germline, CDR1 is SGHTA, CDR2 FQGNSA. CDR3 amino acids: CASSQVSGSAYEQYF. The CDR3 DNA sequence: TGTGCCAGCAGCCAAGTAAGCGGGAGCGCCTACGAGCAGTACTTC.

This clonotype appeared a single time. The genes are TRBV24-1 and TRBJ1-5; TRBD1 might be the D (5 bases). The V gene's germline CDR1 is KGHDR and CDR2 SFDVKD. The CDR3 is 13 amino acids. V was clipped by 7 bases and J by 5 bases, with 11 bases between them. The CDR3 protein is CATSTRDDQPQHF. CDR3 bases: TGTGCCACCAGCACCAGGGACGATCAGCCCCAGCATTTT.

This clonotype showed up many times. The V and J genes are TRBV4-3 and TRBJ2-6; D remains ambiguous. The V end lost 1 base, the J end lost 1 base, and 8 bases lay between the germline ends. CDR3 length: 16 residues. CDR1 and CDR2 (germline): LGHNA, YSLEER. The CDR3 region has the DNA TGCGCCAGCAGCCAAGCCTGGGGTTCTGGGGCCAACGTCCTGACTTTC. Protein sequence: CASSQAWGSGANVLTF.

The V call is TRBV20-1, the J call TRBJ2-2, with a tentative D call TRBD2 (5 bases). The CDR3 is 13 amino acids. Germline lookup yields CDR1 DFQATT and CDR2 SNEGSKA (reference sequence). The germline V and J ends were trimmed by 5 bases and 3 bases, with 10 bases remaining between them. The CDR3, as DNA: TGCAGTGCTTGGAGGTTGGACACCGGGGAGCTGTTTTTT. Protein: CSAWRLDTGELFF.

The chain links TRBV7-2 to TRBJ1-1; the match to TRBD1 covers 7 bases. Germline-derived CDR1 and CDR2 are SGHTA and FQGNSA. The CDR3 is 15 residues long. The V and J ends lost 3 bases and 1 base, in that order; junction bases with no gene match: 5. CDR3 sequence: CASSFRQGKNTEAFF. The DNA for the CDR3 is TGTGCCAGCAGCTTCAGACAGGGCAAGAACACTGAAGCTTTCTTT.

In its sample, this clonotype was seen a few times. The rearrangement joins TRBV5-6 to TRBJ1-2; D uncertain. From germline, CDR1 is SGHDT and CDR2 YYEEEE. With 2 bases removed from V and 4 bases from J, the gap between germline ends came to 18 bases. The CDR3 has 16 residues. CDR3 sequence: CASSFPEARLAYGYTF. The CDR3, as DNA: TGTGCCAGCAGCTTTCCGGAGGCCCGCCTTGCCTATGGCTACACCTTC.

Points on this clonotype: Given a much more abundant clone one base away, this may be a read error. The rearrangement uses TRBV7-9 and TRBJ2-5, with 7 bases lining up with TRBD1. The CDR3 is made up of 15 amino acids. Germline CDR1 is SEHNR and CDR2 is FQNEAQ (reference sequence). DNA for the CDR3: TGTACCAGCAGCTTAATCCGGGACAGTCAAGAGACCCAGTACTTC. It specifies CTSSLIRDSQETQYF.